The clone carrying this T cell receptor beta chain is deemed medium-sized. What it recognizes is unknown. CD25-based Treg depletion was applied to purified naive CD4+ T cells. In TCRdb, the multiplex PCR reads were re-called with MiXCR into one record per CDR3 protein. The sample has some 1,000 distinct CDR3 sequences; approximately 5.5% are singletons. Study outcomes and limitations: Tumor Tregs overlapped most with tumor, then blood, naive CD4+ cells. The TCR gene usage of tumor memory CD4+ T cells clustered together with blood and lymph node memory CD4+ cells and with lymph node naive CD4+ cells.

Sequences were obtained from naive CD4+ T cells sorted from blood. Subset meaning: naive CD4+ T cells, CD4+CD45RA+CD25-. This receptor was identified in a female donor with breast cancer.

CDR3 DNA sequence: TGTGCCAGCAGTCCTGGACCGCGCGATGGCTACACCTTC. It translates to CASSPGPRDGYTF. The chain couples TRBV12-3 or TRBV12-4 to TRBJ1-2, with no clear D. V lost 5 bases and J lost 6, with 13 bases in between. This CDR3 comprises 13 residues.